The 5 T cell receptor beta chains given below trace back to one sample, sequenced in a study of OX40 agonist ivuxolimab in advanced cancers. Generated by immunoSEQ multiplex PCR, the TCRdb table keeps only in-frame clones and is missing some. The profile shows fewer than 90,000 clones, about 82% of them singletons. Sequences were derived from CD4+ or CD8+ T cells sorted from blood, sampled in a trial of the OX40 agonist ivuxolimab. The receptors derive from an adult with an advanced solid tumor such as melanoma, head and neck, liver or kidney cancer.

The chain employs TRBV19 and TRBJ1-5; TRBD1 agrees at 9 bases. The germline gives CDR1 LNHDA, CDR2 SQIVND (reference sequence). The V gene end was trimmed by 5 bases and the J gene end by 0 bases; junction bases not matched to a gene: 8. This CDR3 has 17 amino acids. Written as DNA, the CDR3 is TGTGCCAGTAGTCCCCTGGGACAGGGTTATAGCAATCAGCCCCAGCATTTT. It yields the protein CASSPLGQGYSNQPQHF.

The DNA of the CDR3 is TGTGCCAGCAGATTCGCTCAGGGGTACGAGCAGTACTTC. Amino acid sequence: CASRFAQGYEQYF. This chain joins TRBV6-5 and TRBJ2-7; possible D gene TRBD1, 6 bases. Trimming shortened V by 6 bases and J by 4 bases, and 13 bases separated the two germline ends. The CDR3 covers 13 residues. CDR1 and CDR2 (germline): MNHEY, SVGAGI.

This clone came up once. Here the CDR3 reads CASRTLRAGGLYEQYF. CDR3 coding DNA: TGTGCCAGCAGGACTCTACGAGCGGGGGGCCTGTACGAGCAGTACTTC. This sequence joins TRBV27 and TRBJ2-7, with TRBD2 identical over 9 bases. V lost 6 bases, J lost 4 bases, and 13 bases stayed unmatched. Germline values: CDR1 MNHEY, CDR2 SMNVEV (reference sequence). The CDR3 spans 16 residues.

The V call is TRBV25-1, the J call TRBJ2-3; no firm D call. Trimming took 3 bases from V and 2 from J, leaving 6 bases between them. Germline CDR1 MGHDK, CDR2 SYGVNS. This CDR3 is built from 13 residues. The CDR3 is CASSDGPTDTQYF. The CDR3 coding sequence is TGTGCCAGCAGTGATGGGCCCACAGATACGCAGTATTTT.

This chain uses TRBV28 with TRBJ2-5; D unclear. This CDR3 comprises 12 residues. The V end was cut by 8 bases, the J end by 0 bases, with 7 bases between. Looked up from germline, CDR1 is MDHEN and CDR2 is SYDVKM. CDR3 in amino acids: CASWANQETQYF. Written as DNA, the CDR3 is TGTGCCAGCTGGGCGAACCAAGAGACCCAGTACTTC.